This TCR beta chain was profiled in a study of blood T cells in healthy people across ages. About the study: Per two T cells, about one barcoded beta molecule was captured through template switching.

In its sample, this clonotype was seen once. A second PCR, run for about 6 to 12 cycles, used a sample-barcoded 5' primer plus a J-beta primer mix. TCRdb independently ran MiXCR on the 5' RACE reads; one entry per CDR3 protein. This sample has 550,000 to 800,000 distinct CDR3 sequences; roughly 20% occur once, and the top ten carry 3% to 4%. This CDR3 has 13 amino acids. CDR1 and CDR2 from the germline V gene are MNHEY and SVGEGT. Trimming pared 1 base from V and 8 bases from J, leaving 9 bases between. The source material was blood. This TCR came from a man between 65 and 80 years old in good health. V and J are TRBV6-2 or TRBV6-3 and TRBJ2-1, with a weak D call TRBD2 (5 bases). CDR3 coding DNA: TGTGCCAGCAGTTACTTAGGGCGGGATGAGCAGTTCTTC. This encodes CASSYLGRDEQFF.